This T cell receptor beta chain was sequenced in a study of type 1 regulatory T cells (dated by TCRdb to 2020 to 2022). General notes on the study: An in vitro protocol by which a Tr1-enriched, alloantigen-specific CD4 T cell product named T-allo10 was generated was characterized in the study. T-allo10 was being tested clinically in patients with hematological malignancies who were undergoing allogeneic hematopoietic stem cell transplantation.

Note on this clonotype: Its antigen remains undetermined. Per-base quality was not reported, and no clone a single base away is much larger than it.

Sequencing was carried out with an Illumina MiSeq. TCRdb reprocessed the public reads (quality trimming at Q25 with fastp, clone calling with MiXCR) and kept in-frame beta chains. Rows with a matching CDR3 protein are joined into one entry that keeps the most common DNA and genes. This sample comprises more than 20,000 distinct CDR3 sequences, roughly 72% of them detected only once. Together, the top ten hold roughly 13% of the sample. According to the description, T-allo10 cells that came from the donor were anergic, were specific for host alloantigens, and could carry out alloantigen-specific suppression. CDR1 and CDR2 are drawn from the germline V gene (reference sequence): DFQATT, SNEGSKA. The CDR3 spans 14 residues, from the cysteine through the phenylalanine. CDR3 DNA is the only sequence kept; it has 42 bases, read in frame from the first base. Relative to germline, V is missing 7 bases and J is missing 12 bases, with 15 bases of the junction outside any gene match.

Sample: cultured T cells, either the whole culture or a sorted T cell fraction (not recorded which). What this sample's cell subset or site label stands for: Tr1-enriched cell product generated in vitro against host alloantigens. The source is a human donor in good health. Here the chain combines TRBV20-1 and TRBJ2-1, with TRBD1 matching 10 junction bases. The CDR3 protein: CSGAKGQGRLSQFF. The DNA sequence is as follows: TGCAGTGGTGCGAAGGGACAGGGGCGCCTCTCGCAGTTCTTC.